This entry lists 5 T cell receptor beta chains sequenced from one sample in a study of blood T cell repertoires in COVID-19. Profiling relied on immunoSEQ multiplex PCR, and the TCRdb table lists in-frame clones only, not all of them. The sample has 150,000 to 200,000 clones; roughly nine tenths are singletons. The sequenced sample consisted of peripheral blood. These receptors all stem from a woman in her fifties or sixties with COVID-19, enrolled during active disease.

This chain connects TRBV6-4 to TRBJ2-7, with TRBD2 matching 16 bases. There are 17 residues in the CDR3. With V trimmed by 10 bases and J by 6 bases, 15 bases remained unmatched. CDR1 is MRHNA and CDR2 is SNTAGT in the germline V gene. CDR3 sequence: CAIPVAGTSGRAGEQYF. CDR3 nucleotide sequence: TGTGCCATTCCAGTCGCCGGGACTAGCGGGAGGGCAGGCGAGCAGTACTTC.

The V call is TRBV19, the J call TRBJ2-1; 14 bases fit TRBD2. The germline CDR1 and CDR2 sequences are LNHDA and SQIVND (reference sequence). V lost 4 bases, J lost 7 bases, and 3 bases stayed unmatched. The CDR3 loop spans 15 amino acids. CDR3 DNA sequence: TGTGCCAGTAGTAAGACTAGCGGGAGGGGAAATGAGCAGTTCTTC. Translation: CASSKTSGRGNEQFF.

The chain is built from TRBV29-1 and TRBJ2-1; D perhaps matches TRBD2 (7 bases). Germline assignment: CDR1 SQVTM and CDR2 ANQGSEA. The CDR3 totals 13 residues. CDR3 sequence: CGGARAPYNEQFF. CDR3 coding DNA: TGCGGGGGGGCGAGAGCGCCCTACAATGAGCAGTTCTTC.

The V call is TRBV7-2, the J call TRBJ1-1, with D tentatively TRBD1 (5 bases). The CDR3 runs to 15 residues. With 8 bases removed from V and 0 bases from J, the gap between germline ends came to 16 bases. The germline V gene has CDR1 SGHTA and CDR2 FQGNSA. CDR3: CASRRGNPMNTEAFF. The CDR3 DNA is TGTGCCAGCCGGAGGGGAAACCCTATGAACACTGAAGCTTTCTTT.

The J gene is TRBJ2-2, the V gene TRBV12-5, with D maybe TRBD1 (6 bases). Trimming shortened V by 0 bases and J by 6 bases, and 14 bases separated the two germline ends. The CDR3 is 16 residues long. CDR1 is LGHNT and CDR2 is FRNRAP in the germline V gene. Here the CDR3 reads CASGLVPQGWAGELFF. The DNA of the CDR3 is TGTGCTAGTGGTTTGGTACCCCAGGGGTGGGCCGGGGAGCTGTTTTTT.